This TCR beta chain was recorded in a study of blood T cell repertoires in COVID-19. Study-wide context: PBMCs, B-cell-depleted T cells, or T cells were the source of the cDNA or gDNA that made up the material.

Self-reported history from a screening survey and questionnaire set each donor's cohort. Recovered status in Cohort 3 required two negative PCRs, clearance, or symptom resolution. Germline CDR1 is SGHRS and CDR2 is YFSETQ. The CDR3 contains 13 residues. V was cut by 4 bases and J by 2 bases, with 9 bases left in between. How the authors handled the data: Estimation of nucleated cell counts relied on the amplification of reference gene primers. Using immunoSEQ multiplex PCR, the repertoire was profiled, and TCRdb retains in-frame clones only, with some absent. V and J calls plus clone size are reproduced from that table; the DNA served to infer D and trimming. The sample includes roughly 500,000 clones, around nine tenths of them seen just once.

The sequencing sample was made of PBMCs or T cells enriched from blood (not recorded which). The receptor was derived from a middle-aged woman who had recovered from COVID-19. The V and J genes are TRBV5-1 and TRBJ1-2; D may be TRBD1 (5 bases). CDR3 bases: TGCGCCAGCAGCCCCGACAGAAACTATGGCTACACCTTC. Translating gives CASSPDRNYGYTF. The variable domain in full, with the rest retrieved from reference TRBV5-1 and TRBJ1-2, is KAGVTQTPRYLIKTRGQQVTLSCSPISGHRSVSWYQQTPGQGLQFLFEYFSETQRNKGNFPGRFSGRQFSNSRSEMNVSTLELGDSALYLCASSPDRNYGYTFGSGTRLTVV.